One and the same sample provided the 10 T cell receptor beta chains below, sequenced in a study of T cell clonotyping in hematopoietic cell transplantation. TCRdb's table, derived via immunoSEQ multiplex PCR, lists solely in-frame clones and lacks some. The table shows around 8,400 clones, with roughly 89% occurring only once. This specimen consisted of peripheral blood mononuclear cells, obtained at the time of graft-versus-host disease after allogeneic stem cell transplant. The receptors stem from a male patient aged 60 to 75 who had an allogeneic stem cell transplant from a related donor, so the T cells may come from the graft donor. Some clones in this sample may be carry-over from other donors' samples.

The chain has TRBV5-5 and TRBJ1-6; maybe TRBD1 (6 bases). The CDR3 has 14 residues. Germline loops: CDR1 SGHKS, CDR2 YYEKEE (reference sequence). V gave up 0 bases and J gave up 15 bases, with 16 bases separating them. This chain's CDR3 is CASSLAETGPILHF. CDR3 in DNA: TGTGCCAGCAGCTTGGCCGAGACAGGTCCCATCCTCCACTTT.

This clone has only a few counts. The CDR3 sequence is CASSPGTAYNSPLHF. DNA for the CDR3: TGTGCCAGCAGCCCCGGGACAGCGTATAATTCACCCCTCCACTTT. The rearrangement joins TRBV6-4 to TRBJ1-6; the match to TRBD1 covers 7 bases. V shed 6 bases, J shed 4 bases, and the junction held 6 bases outside the gene matches. This CDR3 spans 15 amino acids. Germline loops: CDR1 MRHNA, CDR2 SNTAGT.

This clone was seen once. The CDR3 nucleotides read TGTGCCATTCAAGGAGTCTATGGCTACACCTTC. Translation gives CAIQGVYGYTF. The chain joins TRBV7-9 to TRBJ1-2; D gene uncertain. Germline V gene sequence: CDR1 SEHNR, CDR2 FQNEAQ (reference sequence). The CDR3 loop spans 11 amino acids. The ends were cut back, 10 bases at V and 4 bases at J, with 10 bases in the middle. Full variable domain (outside the CDR3, taken from reference TRBV7-9 and TRBJ1-2): DTGVSQNPRHKITKRGQNVTFRCDPISEHNRLYWYRQTLGQGPEFLTYFQNEAQLEKSRLLSDRFSAERPKGSFSTLEIQRTEQGDSAMYLCAIQGVYGYTFGSGTRLTVV.

V gene TRBV7-3 combines with J gene TRBJ1-2, with a weak D call TRBD1 (6 bases). CDR1 SGHTA and CDR2 FQGTGA come from the germline V gene. This CDR3 has 13 amino acids. Trimming took off 7 bases at V and 7 bases at J, with 16 bases between the two ends. The CDR3 reads CASTIGTPIGYTF. For the CDR3, the DNA is TGTGCCAGCACCATCGGGACACCCATTGGCTACACCTTC.

The rearrangement joins TRBV11-2 to TRBJ1-3; D is uncertain. Germline CDR1 and CDR2: SGHAT and FQNNGV. V was cut by 5 bases and J by 1 base, with 12 bases left in between. This CDR3 has 15 residues. This chain's CDR3 is CASSQALGSGNTIYF. DNA for the CDR3: TGTGCCAGCAGCCAAGCCTTGGGGTCTGGAAACACCATATATTTT.

The rearrangement uses TRBV7-2 and TRBJ1-1; TRBD1 might be the D (5 bases). Trimming left V 5 bases short and J 10 bases short, with 20 bases between. Per the germline V gene, CDR1 is SGHTA and CDR2 is FQGNSA. The CDR3 runs to 14 residues. CDR3 bases: TGTGCCAGCAGCGCGGCTCGACCCACCGGGGGAGCTTTCTTT. As protein: CASSAARPTGGAFF.

The chain carries TRBV6-1 and TRBJ1-5; D is uncertain. Germline values: CDR1 MNHNS, CDR2 SASEGT. The CDR3 is 15 amino acids. V was cut by 3 bases and J by 0 bases, with 9 bases left in between. The CDR3, as DNA: TGTGCCAGCAGTGAGGGCAGCTATAGCAATCAGCCCCAGCATTTT. Encoded protein: CASSEGSYSNQPQHF.

The rearrangement joins TRBV30 to TRBJ1-5; possible D gene TRBD1, 5 bases. Trimming shortened V by 2 bases and J by 2 bases, and 13 bases separated the two germline ends. The V gene's germline CDR1 is GTSNPN and CDR2 SVGIG (reference sequence). The CDR3 runs 15 residues. CDR3 nucleotides: TGTGCCTGGAGTTTCAGGGCCAGGGGCAATCAGCCCCAGCATTTT. Protein: CAWSFRARGNQPQHF.

The CDR3 DNA is TGTGCCAGCAGCTCCCTTAGGACAGCTACATTCATGAACACTGAAGCTTTCTTT. This translates into CASSSLRTATFMNTEAFF. The chain joins TRBV7-9 to TRBJ1-1, with D maybe TRBD1 (6 bases). Per the germline V gene, CDR1 is SEHNR and CDR2 is FQNEAQ (reference sequence). This CDR3 contains 18 residues. The germline V and J ends were trimmed by 4 bases and 0 bases, with 21 bases remaining between them.

To note about this clone: The junction departs from germline at one end; a sequencing error may be responsible. V usage is TRBV30 and J usage is TRBJ2-7, with D uncertain. Germline lookup yields CDR1 GTSNPN and CDR2 SVGIG (reference sequence). CDR3 size: 14 residues. The CDR3 DNA reads TGTGCTTGGAGTGTCGGACCCGCCGAGGCCAGGCAGTACTTC. It yields the protein CAWSVGPAEARQYF.